These 15 T cell receptor beta chains were sequenced from one sample in a study of shared clonotypes between healthy human individuals (dated by TCRdb to the early 2020s). The library was made by the immunoSEQ multiplex PCR assay. In its TCRdb copy, this immuneACCESS table keeps in-frame sequences only and misses some clones. Where compared with another copy, unresolved V genes explain less than half of these, and the others have no known cause. Recorded for this sample are 1.4 million or so clones; just under 99% of them occurred a single time. Around 0.38% of the sample is in the top ten clones. The material sequenced was naive CD4+ T cells sorted from blood. This specimen's cell subset or site label, interpreted: CD45RA+ positively selected. The receptors were sampled from a man aged 25-40 years in good health.

The gene calls are TRBV11-2 and TRBJ2-1; 7 bases agree with TRBD2. After removal of 3 bases from V and 4 bases from J, the junction contained 6 bases not matched to a gene. CDR1 is SGHAT and CDR2 is FQNNGV in the germline V gene. This CDR3 spans 15 amino acids. The CDR3 DNA reads TGTGCCAGCAGCTTTGCGGGAGCGGGATACAATGAGCAGTTCTTC. Encoded protein: CASSFAGAGYNEQFF. The variable domain in full, with the rest retrieved from reference TRBV11-2 and TRBJ2-1, is EAGVAQSPRYKIIEKRQSVAFWCNPISGHATLYWYQQILGQGPKLLIQFQNNGVVDDSQLPKDRFSAERLKGVDSTLKIQPAKLEDSAVYLCASSFAGAGYNEQFFGPGTRLTVL.

V is TRBV7-2 and J is TRBJ2-5; D is uncertain. Trimming shortened V by 1 base and J by 6 bases, and 12 bases separated the two germline ends. Germline V gene lookup returns CDR1 SGHTA and CDR2 FQGNSA. CDR3 size: 14 residues. Here the CDR3 reads CASSLGGNAKTQYF. CDR3 bases: TGTGCCAGCAGCTTAGGTGGGAACGCGAAGACCCAGTACTTC.

There are a few counts of this clone. Additional DNA sequences in this sample encode the identical CDR3. This chain connects TRBV9 to TRBJ2-7, with 7 bases lining up with TRBD1. This CDR3 is built from 14 residues. Germline V lookup: CDR1 SGDLS, CDR2 YYNGEE. The J segment lost 1 base and the V segment lost 0 bases, leaving 1 base of the junction unmatched. The CDR3 DNA reads TGTGCCAGCAGCGTAGGGGGACAGTCCTACGAGCAGTACTTC. It specifies CASSVGGQSYEQYF.

The gene calls are TRBV10-1 and TRBJ2-3; D is ambiguous. In germline, CDR1 is WNHNN, CDR2 SYGVQD (reference sequence). V lost 7 bases, J lost 1 base, and 9 bases lay in between. This CDR3 has 13 amino acids. The CDR3 reads CASNLDGTDTQYF. CDR3 coding DNA: TGCGCCAGCAACCTGGATGGCACAGATACGCAGTATTTT.

The chain joins TRBV5-5 to TRBJ1-5; 8 nucleotides agree with TRBD1. V gave up 3 bases and J gave up 5 bases; unmatched junction bases: 1. Germline loops: CDR1 SGHKS, CDR2 YYEKEE (reference sequence). The CDR3 spans 13 residues. The CDR3 reads CASSSTGDQPQHF. CDR3 nucleotide sequence: TGTGCCAGCAGCTCGACAGGGGATCAGCCCCAGCATTTT.

This chain links TRBV10-3 with TRBJ2-5, with TRBD2 matching over 7 bases. V was pared by 4 bases and J by 5 bases, with 7 bases of the junction left unmatched. The CDR3 is 14 amino acids. Germline V CDR1 and CDR2: ENHRY, SYGVKD. The DNA for the CDR3 is TGTGCCATCAGTGCCCAGGTGGGGGGGGAGACCCAGTACTTC. It is translated as CAISAQVGGETQYF.

The chain joins TRBV7-2 to TRBJ2-1; D gene ambiguous. Germline V gene sequence: CDR1 SGHTA, CDR2 FQGNSA. The CDR3 loop spans 13 amino acids. Trimming shortened V by 1 base and J by 9 bases, and 10 bases separated the two germline ends. This CDR3 is CASSLEPGAEQFF. As DNA, the CDR3 is TGTGCCAGCAGCTTAGAACCCGGTGCTGAGCAGTTCTTC.

Comment on this clone: Within the sample, other DNA sequences also encode this same CDR3. This rearrangement joins TRBV9 to TRBJ2-1, with 8 bases aligning to TRBD2. The CDR3 sequence is 14 residues long. Per germline, CDR1 SGDLS and CDR2 YYNGEE. V trimming: 2 bases; J trimming: 4 bases; junction bases outside the gene matches: 2. This CDR3 is CASSVGTSYNEQFF. CDR3 nucleotides: TGTGCCAGCAGCGTGGGGACTAGTTACAATGAGCAGTTCTTC.

Written as DNA, the CDR3 is TGCGCCAGCAGTGCCCGTCTTGGAGGGTCCTACGAGCAGTACTTC. Protein product: CASSARLGGSYEQYF. This rearrangement joins TRBV10-1 to TRBJ2-7; tentative D call: TRBD2 (6 bases). V dropped 4 bases and J dropped 1 base, with 14 bases sitting between them. The length of the CDR3 is 15 residues. Germline V gene data show CDR1 as WNHNN and CDR2 as SYGVQD (reference sequence).

Concerning this clone itself: Other DNA sequences in this sample translate to the same CDR3. This chain connects TRBV28 to TRBJ2-7; D is unresolved. This CDR3 has 13 amino acids. Germline loops: CDR1 MDHEN, CDR2 SYDVKM. Trimming cost V 2 bases and J 2 bases, with 7 bases left between them. DNA of the CDR3: TGTGCCAGCAGTTTAGCCAGGACCTACGAGCAGTACTTC. Translating it yields CASSLARTYEQYF. The whole variable domain, remainder taken from reference TRBV28 and TRBJ2-7, is DVKVTQSSRYLVKRTGEKVFLECVQDMDHENMFWYRQDPGLGLRLIYFSYDVKMKEKGDIPEGYSVSREKKERFSLILESASTNQTSMYLCASSLARTYEQYFGPGTRLTVT.

This chain joins TRBV6-6 and TRBJ2-7, with D uncertain. Germline lookup yields CDR1 MNHNY and CDR2 SVGAGI (reference sequence). This CDR3 region has 13 residues. Trimming cost V 0 bases and J 2 bases, with 5 bases left between them. The CDR3: CASSYSNPYEQYF. The CDR3 region has the DNA TGTGCCAGCAGTTACTCGAATCCCTACGAGCAGTACTTC.

This chain links TRBV10-3 with TRBJ2-3; 16 bases match TRBD2. There are 19 residues in the CDR3. Germline V gives CDR1 ENHRY, CDR2 SYGVKD. The J segment lost 4 bases and the V segment lost 4 bases, leaving 11 bases of the junction unmatched. CDR3 region: CAISGQGTSGRAWSDTQYF. The CDR3 nucleotides are TGTGCCATCAGTGGACAGGGGACTAGCGGGAGGGCCTGGTCAGATACGCAGTATTTT.

The chain employs TRBV25-1 and TRBJ2-1; no reliable D call. Trimming cost V 1 base and J 5 bases, with 9 bases left between them. Per germline, CDR1 MGHDK and CDR2 SYGVNS. CDR3 size: 14 residues. This CDR3 reads CASSESASNNEQFF. The CDR3 coding sequence is TGTGCCAGCAGTGAATCGGCTAGTAACAATGAGCAGTTCTTC.

The CDR3 sequence: CASSVKDTQYF. CDR3 DNA sequence: TGTGCCAGCAGTGTTAAAGATACGCAGTATTTT. This chain joins TRBV2 and TRBJ2-3; D is ambiguous. Between the trimmed V and J ends, which lost 4 bases and 5 bases, there was a span of 4 bases. CDR1 is SNHLY and CDR2 is FYNNEI in the germline V gene. The CDR3 is made up of 11 amino acids.

The chain combines TRBV10-3 with TRBJ2-3; 11 nucleotides agree with TRBD2. The ends lost 2 bases at V and 7 bases at J; junction bases unmatched: 8. The CDR3 loop spans 16 amino acids. Germline CDR1 ENHRY, CDR2 SYGVKD. This chain's CDR3 is CAISEEGLAGGNTQYF. Written as DNA, the CDR3 is TGTGCCATCAGTGAGGAAGGGCTAGCGGGAGGCAATACGCAGTATTTT.